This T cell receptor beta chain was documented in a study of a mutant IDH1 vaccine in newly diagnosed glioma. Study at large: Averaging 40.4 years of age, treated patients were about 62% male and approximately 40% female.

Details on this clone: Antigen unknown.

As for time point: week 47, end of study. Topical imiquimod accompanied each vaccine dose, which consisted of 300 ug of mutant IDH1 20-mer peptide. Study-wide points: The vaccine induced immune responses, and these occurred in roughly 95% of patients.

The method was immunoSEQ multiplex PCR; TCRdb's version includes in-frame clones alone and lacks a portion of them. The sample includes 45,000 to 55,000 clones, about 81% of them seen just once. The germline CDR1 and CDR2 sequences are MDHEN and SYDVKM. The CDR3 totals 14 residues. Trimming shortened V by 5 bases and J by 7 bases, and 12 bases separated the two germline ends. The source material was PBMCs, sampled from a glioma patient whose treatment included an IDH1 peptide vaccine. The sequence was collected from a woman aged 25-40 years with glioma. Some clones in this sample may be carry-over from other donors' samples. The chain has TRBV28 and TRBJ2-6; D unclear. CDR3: CASSPPNSANVLTF. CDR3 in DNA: TGTGCCAGCAGTCCCCCGAATAGCGCCAACGTCCTGACTTTC.